Sequencing of this T cell receptor beta chain was carried out in a study of blood T cells in healthy people across ages. Combining a sample-barcoded 5' primer with a J-beta primer mix, a second PCR ran for about 6 to 12 cycles. TCRdb called the 5' RACE reads again in MiXCR, with one record for every CDR3 protein. The sample consists of 1.5 million to 2 million distinct CDR3 sequences, over 25% of them appearing once. Collection of 8.5 to 10 milliliters of peripheral blood was performed for each donor. Germline assignment: CDR1 LGHDT and CDR2 YNNKEL (reference sequence). The CDR3 runs to 17 residues. Germline trimming cut 4 bases from V and 0 bases from J; bases unmatched to any gene: 9.

The sample comprised blood. V gene TRBV3-1 combines with J gene TRBJ2-7; 10 positions agree with TRBD1. This TCR was sampled from a woman aged 30 to 39 in good health. The CDR3 DNA follows: TGTGCCAGCAGCCGCAACCGGGACAGGGGTTTCTCCTACGAGCAGTACTTC. It encodes CASSRNRDRGFSYEQYF.